This T cell receptor beta chain was obtained from a study of blood T cell repertoires in COVID-19. Study summary: Sample material is recorded as cDNA or gDNA derived from T cells, B-cell-depleted T cells, or PBMCs.

V lost 2 bases, J lost 8 bases, and 8 bases stayed unmatched. Germline CDR1 is SQVTM and CDR2 is ANQGSEA. The CDR3 extends over 14 amino acids. Authors' methods: Estimates of nucleated cell counts were drawn from the amplification of reference gene primers. The method was immunoSEQ multiplex PCR; TCRdb's version includes in-frame clones alone and lacks a portion of them. V and J calls and clone size come straight from that table; D and trimming were deduced from the DNA. Of about 360,000 clones listed, approximately 89% are singletons. The recovered donors of Cohort 3 showed two negative PCRs, clearance, or symptom resolution.

This sequence joins TRBV29-1 and TRBJ1-4; 7 nucleotides line up with TRBD1. The sequence was collected from a man aged 25-45 years who had recovered from COVID-19. Sequenced: PBMCs or T cells enriched from blood (not recorded which). The DNA for the CDR3 is TGCAGCGTTGAAATGACAGGGAGTGGAGAAAAACTGTTTTTT. Encoded protein: CSVEMTGSGEKLFF.